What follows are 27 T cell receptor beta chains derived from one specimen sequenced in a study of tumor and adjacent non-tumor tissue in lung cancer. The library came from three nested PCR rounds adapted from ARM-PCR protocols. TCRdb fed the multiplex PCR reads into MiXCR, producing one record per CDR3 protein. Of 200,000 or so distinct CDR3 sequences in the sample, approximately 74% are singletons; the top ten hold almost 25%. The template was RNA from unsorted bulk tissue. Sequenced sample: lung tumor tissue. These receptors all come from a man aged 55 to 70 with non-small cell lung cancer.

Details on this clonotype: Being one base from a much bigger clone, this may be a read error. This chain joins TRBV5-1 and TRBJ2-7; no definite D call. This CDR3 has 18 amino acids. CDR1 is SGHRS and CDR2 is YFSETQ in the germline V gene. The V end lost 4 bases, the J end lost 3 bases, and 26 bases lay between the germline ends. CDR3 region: CASSPQRLVGIFVYEQYF. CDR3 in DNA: TGCGCCAGCAGCCCACAGAGGCTCGTGGGAATATTCGTCTACGAGCAGTACTTC.

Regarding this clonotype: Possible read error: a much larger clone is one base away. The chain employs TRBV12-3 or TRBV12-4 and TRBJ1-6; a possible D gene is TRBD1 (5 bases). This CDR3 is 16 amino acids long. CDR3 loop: CASRYGRAMNNSSLHF. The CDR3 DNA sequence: TGTGCCAGCAGATATGGCAGGGCGATGAATAATTCATCCCTCCACTTT.

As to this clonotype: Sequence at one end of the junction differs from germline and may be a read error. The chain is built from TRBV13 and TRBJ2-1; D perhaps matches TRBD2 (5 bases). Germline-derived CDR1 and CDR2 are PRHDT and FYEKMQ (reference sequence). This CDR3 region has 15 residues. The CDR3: CTSGRSWSSYNEQFF. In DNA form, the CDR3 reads TGTACCAGCGGCCGATCGTGGAGCTCCTACAATGAGCAGTTCTTC.

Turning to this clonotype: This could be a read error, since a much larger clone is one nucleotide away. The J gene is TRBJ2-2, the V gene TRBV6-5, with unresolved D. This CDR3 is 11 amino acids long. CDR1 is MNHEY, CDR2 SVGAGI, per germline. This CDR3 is CTSSYSGELFF. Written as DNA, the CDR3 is TGTACCAGCAGTTATTCCGGGGAGCTGTTTTTT.

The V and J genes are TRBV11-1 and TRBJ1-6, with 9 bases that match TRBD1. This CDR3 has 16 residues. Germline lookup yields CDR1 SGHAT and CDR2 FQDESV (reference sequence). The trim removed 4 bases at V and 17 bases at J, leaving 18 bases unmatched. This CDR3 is CASSSGGTGLHSHFHF. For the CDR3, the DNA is TGTGCCAGCAGCTCCGGCGGGACAGGGTTACATTCACACTTCCACTTT.

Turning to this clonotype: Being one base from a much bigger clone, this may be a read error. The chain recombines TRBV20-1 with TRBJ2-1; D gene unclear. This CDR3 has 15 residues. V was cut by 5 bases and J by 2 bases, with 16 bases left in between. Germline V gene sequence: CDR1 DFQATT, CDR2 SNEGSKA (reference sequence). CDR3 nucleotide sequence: TGCAGTGCTGACTGGGTCGATCGGCCCTACAATGAGCAGTTCTTC. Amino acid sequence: CSADWVDRPYNEQFF.

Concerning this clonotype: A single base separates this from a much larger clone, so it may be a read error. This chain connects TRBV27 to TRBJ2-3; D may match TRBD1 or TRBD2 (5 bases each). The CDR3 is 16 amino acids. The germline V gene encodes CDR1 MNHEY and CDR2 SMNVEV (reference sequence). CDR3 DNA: TGTGCCAGCAGCCCCTCCGGGGCCCCGGTGGGAGATACGCTGTATTTT. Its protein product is CASSPSGAPVGDTLYF.

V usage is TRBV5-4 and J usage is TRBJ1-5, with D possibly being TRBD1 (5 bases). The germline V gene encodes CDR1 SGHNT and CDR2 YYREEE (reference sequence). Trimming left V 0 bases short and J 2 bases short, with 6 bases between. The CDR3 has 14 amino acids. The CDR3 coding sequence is TGTGCCAGCAGCTTGGGAGGGGGCAATCAGCCCCAGCATTTT. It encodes CASSLGGGNQPQHF.

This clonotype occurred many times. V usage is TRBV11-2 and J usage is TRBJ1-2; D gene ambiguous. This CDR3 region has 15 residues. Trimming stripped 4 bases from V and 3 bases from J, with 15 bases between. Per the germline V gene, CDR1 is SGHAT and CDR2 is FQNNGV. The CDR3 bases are TGTGCCAGCAGCTCCAGGACCGCCGCGGACTATGGCTACACCTTC. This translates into CASSSRTAADYGYTF.

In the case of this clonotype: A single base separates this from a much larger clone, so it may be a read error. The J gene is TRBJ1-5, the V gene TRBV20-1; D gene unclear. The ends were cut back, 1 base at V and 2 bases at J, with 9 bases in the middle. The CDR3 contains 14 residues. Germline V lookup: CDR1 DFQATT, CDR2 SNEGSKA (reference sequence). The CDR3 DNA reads TGCAGTGCTAGAGGGGTGGCTGGCAATCAGCCCCAGCATTTT. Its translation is CSARGVAGNQPQHF.

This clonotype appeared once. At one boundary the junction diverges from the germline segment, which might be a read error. Here the CDR3 reads CASIFNRNTESFF. CDR3 nucleotide sequence: TGTGCCAGCATTTTTAACAGGAACACTGAATCTTTCTTT. V gene TRBV12-3 or TRBV12-4 combines with J gene TRBJ1-1, with D maybe TRBD1 (5 bases). CDR3 length equals 13 residues.

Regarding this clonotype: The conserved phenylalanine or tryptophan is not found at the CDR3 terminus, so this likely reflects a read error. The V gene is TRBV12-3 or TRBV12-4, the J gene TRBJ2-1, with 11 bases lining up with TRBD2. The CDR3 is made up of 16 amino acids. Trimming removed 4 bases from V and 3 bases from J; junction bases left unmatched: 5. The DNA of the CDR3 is TGTGCCAGCAGTTCGTTAGCGGGGGGGAACTACAATGAGCAGTTCTGC. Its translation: CASSSLAGGNYNEQFC.

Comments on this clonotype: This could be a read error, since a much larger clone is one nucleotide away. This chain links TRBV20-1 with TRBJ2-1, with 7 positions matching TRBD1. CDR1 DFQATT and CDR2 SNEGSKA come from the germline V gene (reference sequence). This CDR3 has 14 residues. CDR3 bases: TGCAGTGCTTTGACAGGGCTAGGACAAAATGAGCAGCTCTTC. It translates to CSALTGLGQNEQLF.

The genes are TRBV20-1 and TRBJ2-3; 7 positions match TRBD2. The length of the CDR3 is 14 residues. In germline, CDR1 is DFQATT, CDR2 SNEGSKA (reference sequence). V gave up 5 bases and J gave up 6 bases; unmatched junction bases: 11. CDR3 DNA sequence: TGCAGTGCTTCGGGAAAAGCCGGGAGGGATACGCAGTATTTT. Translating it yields CSASGKAGRDTQYF.

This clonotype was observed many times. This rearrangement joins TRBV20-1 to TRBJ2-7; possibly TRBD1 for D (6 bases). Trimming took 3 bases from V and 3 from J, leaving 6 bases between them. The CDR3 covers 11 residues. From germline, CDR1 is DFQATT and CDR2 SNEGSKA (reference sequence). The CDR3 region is CSARDSYEQYF. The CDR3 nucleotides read TGCAGTGCTAGGGACAGCTACGAGCAGTACTTC.

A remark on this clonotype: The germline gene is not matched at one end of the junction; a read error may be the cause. CDR3 in DNA: TGCAGTACTAGAGATGGGGGACCGATCGAGCAGTACTTC. Translating gives CSTRDGGPIEQYF. The chain recombines TRBV20-1 with TRBJ2-7, with D tentatively TRBD1 or TRBD2 (5 bases each). The germline gives CDR1 DFQATT, CDR2 SNEGSKA (reference sequence). The CDR3 loop spans 13 amino acids.

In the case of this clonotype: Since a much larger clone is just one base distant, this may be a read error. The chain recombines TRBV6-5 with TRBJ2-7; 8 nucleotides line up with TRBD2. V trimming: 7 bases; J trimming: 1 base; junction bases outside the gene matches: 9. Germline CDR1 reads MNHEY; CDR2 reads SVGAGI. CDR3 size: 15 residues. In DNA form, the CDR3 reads TGTGCCAGCAATGGACTAGCACAGGGATCCTACGAGCAGTACTTC. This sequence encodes CASNGLAQGSYEQYF.

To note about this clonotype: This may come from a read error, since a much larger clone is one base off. As DNA, the CDR3 is TGCAGTGCTAGAGACCGGACAGTGGGCGGGTCCCCCTACGAGCAGTACTTC. Translation: CSARDRTVGGSPYEQYF. This chain connects TRBV20-1 to TRBJ2-7; D possibly corresponds to TRBD1 (6 bases). The V and J ends lost 0 bases and 2 bases respectively, with 20 bases between them. From germline, CDR1 is DFQATT and CDR2 SNEGSKA (reference sequence). The CDR3 is made up of 17 amino acids.

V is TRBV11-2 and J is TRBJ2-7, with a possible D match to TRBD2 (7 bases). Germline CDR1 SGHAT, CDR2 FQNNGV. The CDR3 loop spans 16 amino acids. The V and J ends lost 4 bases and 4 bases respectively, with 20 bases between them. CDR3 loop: CASSSSLGGRVYEQYF. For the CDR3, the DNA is TGTGCCAGCAGCTCTTCTTTGGGGGGGCGTGTATACGAGCAGTACTTC. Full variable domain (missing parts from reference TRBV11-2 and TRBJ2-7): EAGVAQSPRYKIIEKRQSVAFWCNPISGHATLYWYQQILGQGPKLLIQFQNNGVVDDSQLPKDRFSAERLKGVDSTLKIQPAKLEDSAVYLCASSSSLGGRVYEQYFGPGTRLTVT.

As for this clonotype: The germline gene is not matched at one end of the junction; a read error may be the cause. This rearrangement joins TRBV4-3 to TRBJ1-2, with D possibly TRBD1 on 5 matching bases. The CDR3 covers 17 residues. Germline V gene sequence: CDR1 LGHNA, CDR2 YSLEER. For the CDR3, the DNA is TGCGCCAGCAGTCGCTCCGGGACCTTTTTCTCTAACTATGGCTACGCCTTC. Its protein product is CASSRSGTFFSNYGYAF.

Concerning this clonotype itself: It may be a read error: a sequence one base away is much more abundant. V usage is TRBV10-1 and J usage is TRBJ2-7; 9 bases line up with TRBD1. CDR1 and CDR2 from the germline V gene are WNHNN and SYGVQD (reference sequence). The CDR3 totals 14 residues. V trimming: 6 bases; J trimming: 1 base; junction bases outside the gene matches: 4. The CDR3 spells CASSWDRASYEQYF. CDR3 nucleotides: TGCGCCAGCAGCTGGGACAGGGCTTCCTACGAGCAGTACTTC.

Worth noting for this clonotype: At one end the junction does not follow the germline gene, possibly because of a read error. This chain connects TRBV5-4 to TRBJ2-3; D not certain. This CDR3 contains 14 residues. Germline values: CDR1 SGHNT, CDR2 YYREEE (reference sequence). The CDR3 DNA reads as TGTGCCTGCAGCTTGAGATCAGGAGAAGATACGCAGTATTTT. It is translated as CACSLRSGEDTQYF.

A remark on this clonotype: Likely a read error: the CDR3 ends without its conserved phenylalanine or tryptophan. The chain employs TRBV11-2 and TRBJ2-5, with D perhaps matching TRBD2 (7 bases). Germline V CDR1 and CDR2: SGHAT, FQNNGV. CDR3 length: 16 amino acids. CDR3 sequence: CANSSTMGGLKETQYY. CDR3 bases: TGTGCCAACAGCTCCACAATGGGGGGGCTAAAGGAGACCCAGTACTAC.

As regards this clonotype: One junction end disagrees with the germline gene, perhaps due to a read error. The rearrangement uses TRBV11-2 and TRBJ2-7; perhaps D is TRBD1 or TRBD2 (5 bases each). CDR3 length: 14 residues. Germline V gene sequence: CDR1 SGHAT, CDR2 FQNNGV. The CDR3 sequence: CAGRPGIGAHEQYF. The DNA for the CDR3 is TGTGCCGGCAGACCCGGGATAGGGGCCCACGAGCAGTACTTC.

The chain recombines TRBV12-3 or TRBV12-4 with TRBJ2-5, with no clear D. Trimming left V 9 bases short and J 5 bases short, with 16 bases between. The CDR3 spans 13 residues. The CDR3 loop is CASNPGARETQYF. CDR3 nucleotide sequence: TGTGCCAGTAATCCCGGAGCGCGGGAGACCCAGTACTTC.

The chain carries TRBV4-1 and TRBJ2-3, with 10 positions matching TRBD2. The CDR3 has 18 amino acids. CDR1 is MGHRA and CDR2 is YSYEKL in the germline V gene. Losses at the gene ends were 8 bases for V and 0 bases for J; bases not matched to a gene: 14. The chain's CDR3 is CASGQFSAGGTSTDTQYF. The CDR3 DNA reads TGCGCCAGCGGGCAATTTTCAGCGGGGGGGACTAGCACAGATACGCAGTATTTT.

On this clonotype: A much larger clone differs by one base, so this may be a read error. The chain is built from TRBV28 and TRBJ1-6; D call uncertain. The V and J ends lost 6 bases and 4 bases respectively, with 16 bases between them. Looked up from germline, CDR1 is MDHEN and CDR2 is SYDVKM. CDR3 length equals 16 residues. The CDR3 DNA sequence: TGTGCCAGCAGCCCCCCAAAGGCCCCTTATAATTCACCCCTCCACTTT. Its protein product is CASSPPKAPYNSPLHF.